Included here is one T cell receptor beta chain sequence, with context. Its antigen is unknown. This CDR3 comprises 16 residues. These data originate in a study of blood T cells in healthy people across ages. Regarding the study as a whole: Donor CMV status, an unknown factor, possibly confounded changes in expanded clonotypes.

Isolation yielded PBMCs, at least 6 million per sample, in every case. A sample-barcoded 5' primer and a J-beta primer mix were used in a second PCR of roughly 6 to 11 cycles. A minimum of 2.5 million CDR3-containing paired-end reads was obtained for each sample. TCRdb re-called the 5' RACE reads through MiXCR, storing one row per CDR3 protein. In the table there are some 750,000 distinct CDR3 sequences, 22% of which are singletons. The sequence was obtained from a man in his 70s in good health. The sequenced material came from blood. The chain carries TRBV21-1 and TRBJ2-7; TRBD2, as called in the table, went unchecked against the DNA. TRBV21-1 counts as a pseudogene. The chain's CDR3 is CASSTYRGPPSYEQYV. In DNA, the CDR3 is TGTGCCAGCAGCACATACCGGGGACCTCCCTCCTACGAGCAGTACGTC.